These 26 T cell receptor beta chains were all obtained from the same sample, sequenced in a study of T cells in women clearing cervical HPV infection. The data were produced by immunoSEQ multiplex PCR, yet TCRdb's version contains in-frame clones alone and is incomplete. The sample has some 46,000 clones. The specimen sequenced was blood buffy coat. Every receptor here comes from a woman between 18 and 75 years old with a cervical HPV16 infection that either progressed to CIN3+ or cleared (not recorded which).

Notes on this clone: Coverage ceases 3 residues before the CDR3 finishes, and the germline J gene fills in the end. The chain carries TRBV20-1 and TRBJ2-2, with D possibly TRBD2 on 6 matching bases. CDR3 size: 15 residues. Trimming left V 2 bases short and J 3 bases short, with 13 bases between. CDR1 is DFQATT and CDR2 is SNEGSKA in the germline V gene (reference sequence). The sequenced CDR3 bases are TGCAGTGCTAGACCTAGGGACTTTGACACCGGGGAG. Translated: CSARPRDFDTGE. Given in full, the CDR3 is CSARPRDFDTGELFF.

Concerning this clone: The read gets to within 3 residues of the CDR3 end, and the germline J gene fills in the rest. The gene calls are TRBV28 and TRBJ2-3, with 8 bases fitting TRBD2. Trimming at V came to 3 bases and at J to 1 base, leaving 3 bases not matched to a gene. This CDR3 is 15 amino acids long. CDR1 and CDR2 (germline): MDHEN, SYDVKM. The chain's CDR3 is CASSFNSGGTDTQYF. The CDR3 DNA, read in part, is TGTGCCAGCAGTTTTAATAGCGGGGGCACAGATACG.

A remark on this clone: The missing CDR3 end, 3 residues past where the read stops, is filled in from the germline J gene. The chain is built from TRBV20-1 and TRBJ2-7; 7 bases line up with TRBD1. This CDR3 is built from 15 residues. CDR1 is DFQATT and CDR2 is SNEGSKA in the germline V gene (reference sequence). V trimming: 6 bases; J trimming: 3 bases; junction bases outside the gene matches: 14. The CDR3 sequence: CSAPPRDSVYYEQYF. The DNA read from the CDR3 is TGCAGTGCCCCCCCCCGGGACAGCGTCTACTACGAG.

The CDR3 region is CASSVRTPVYEQFF. The CDR3 bases that were read are TGTGCCAGCAGCGTCCGGACACCCGTTTATGAG. The rearrangement uses TRBV7-9 and TRBJ2-1; tentatively, D is TRBD1 (5 bases). The read finishes 3 residues shy of the CDR3 end, and the germline J gene is used to complete it. Germline V CDR1 and CDR2: SEHNR, FQNEAQ (reference sequence). The V gene lost 5 bases and the J gene lost 8 bases, with 16 bases spanning the gap. This CDR3 comprises 14 residues.

As concerns this clone: The DNA ends 3 residues before the CDR3 does, and the rest of the CDR3 is filled in from the germline J gene. The chain couples TRBV2 to TRBJ1-5; D is perhaps TRBD1 (6 bases). This CDR3 is 14 amino acids long. Trimming pared 6 bases from V and 5 bases from J, leaving 14 bases between. Germline V gene lookup returns CDR1 SNHLY and CDR2 FYNNEI. The CDR3 is CASSEQGKDQPQHF. The covered CDR3 bases are TGTGCCAGCAGCGAACAGGGTAAGGATCAGCCC.

Concerning this clone: The CDR3 end is not reached by the read, which stops 3 residues before it; the germline J gene fills it in. This chain joins TRBV4-1 and TRBJ2-7, with D possibly TRBD2 on 7 matching bases. The CDR3 runs to 16 residues. V dropped 1 base and J dropped 0 bases, with 13 bases sitting between them. The germline V gene has CDR1 MGHRA and CDR2 YSYEKL. The CDR3 sequence is CASSQASRGASYEQYF. The part of the CDR3 DNA that was read is TGCGCCAGCAGCCAAGCATCTCGGGGGGCCTCCTACGAG.

Details on this clone: With the read ending 3 residues before the CDR3 end, the germline J gene is used to fill in that end. The gene calls are TRBV2 and TRBJ2-3, with 10 bases identical to TRBD2. The V gene end was trimmed by 0 bases and the J gene end by 4 bases; junction bases not matched to a gene: 4. The germline V gene has CDR1 SNHLY and CDR2 FYNNEI. This CDR3 is 16 amino acids long. The CDR3: CASSEAGLAVADTQYF. CDR3 bases read: TGTGCCAGCAGTGAAGCCGGACTAGCGGTTGCAGATACG.

Points on this clone: The CDR3 end falls 3 residues outside the read, so it is completed with the germline J gene. The chain has TRBV7-2 and TRBJ2-3; 8 bases align to TRBD1. The CDR3 contains 14 residues. CDR1 is SGHTA and CDR2 is FQGNSA in the germline V gene. CDR3 protein: CASSLQGAWETQYF. CDR3 DNA, as far as it was read: TGTGCCAGCAGCTTACAGGGGGCATGGGAGACG.

Remarks on this clone: Read coverage stops 3 residues before the CDR3 terminus; the germline J gene supplies the remainder. The chain uses TRBV5-1 and TRBJ2-5; 7 nucleotides match TRBD2. With V trimmed by 0 bases and J by 1 base, 9 bases remained unmatched. CDR3 length: 17 amino acids. Germline CDR1 reads SGHRS; CDR2 reads YFSETQ. The CDR3 DNA, read in part, is TGCGCCAGCAGCTTGGCCGTTAGTAGCGGGCGCCAAGAGACC. Protein product: CASSLAVSSGRQET. The entire CDR3 is CASSLAVSSGRQETQYF.

For this clone: The CDR3 extends 3 residues past the end of the read, so its final part is completed from the germline J gene. This sequence joins TRBV7-3 and TRBJ2-3; D is tentatively TRBD1 or TRBD2 (5 bases each). With 1 base removed from V and 7 bases from J, the gap between germline ends came to 12 bases. The CDR3 has 14 amino acids. Germline CDR1 reads SGHTA; CDR2 reads FQGTGA. The CDR3 DNA, read in part, is TGTGCCAGCAGCTTAAAAGGCGAGGGGTATACG. Its protein is CASSLKGEGYT. The full CDR3 protein reads CASSLKGEGYTQYF.

The CDR3 region is CATQEVAGNTGELFF. The CDR3 DNA, read in part, is TGCGCCACCCAGGAGGTAGCGGGGAACACCGGGGAG. This chain connects TRBV5-1 to TRBJ2-2, with 7 positions matching TRBD2. The read ends 3 residues before the CDR3 terminus; that terminus is restored from the germline J gene. V was clipped by 9 bases and J by 1 base; unmatched bases: 9. The CDR3 is 15 residues long. Germline V gene data show CDR1 as SGHRS and CDR2 as YFSETQ.

In the case of this clone: The read comes to an end 3 residues before the CDR3 does, leaving the germline J gene to fill in the end. The chain has TRBV2 and TRBJ2-3; D might be TRBD1 (5 bases). Germline V gene sequence: CDR1 SNHLY, CDR2 FYNNEI. This CDR3 region has 15 residues. CDR3 in amino acids: CASNSQGSSQETQYF. CDR3 bases read: TGTGCCAGCAATTCTCAGGGTTCGTCACAAGAGACG.

Regarding this clone: Sequencing ends 3 residues short of the CDR3 end; the germline J gene provides the rest. The chain has TRBV20-1 and TRBJ2-7, with 10 bases aligning to TRBD1. V lost 5 bases and J lost 5; bases outside the gene matches: 18. The CDR3 runs 17 residues. Per the germline V gene, CDR1 is DFQATT and CDR2 is SNEGSKA (reference sequence). The CDR3 reads CSAARGVGDRGGHEQYF. The covered CDR3 bases are TGCAGTGCTGCTAGGGGGGTAGGGGACAGGGGAGGGCACGAG.

In regard to this clone: The read comes to an end 3 residues before the CDR3 does, leaving the germline J gene to fill in the end. The V gene is TRBV6-2 or TRBV6-3, the J gene TRBJ2-1, with 10 nucleotides matching TRBD1. The CDR3 runs 14 residues. Germline-derived CDR1 and CDR2 are MNHEY and SVGEGT. The J segment lost 9 bases and the V segment lost 4 bases, leaving 6 bases of the junction unmatched. Partial CDR3 DNA: TGTGCCAGCAGTTCCCCGGGACAGGGGACTGAG. It specifies CASSSPGQGTE. The complete CDR3 protein is CASSSPGQGTEQFF.

About this clone itself: The read gets to within 3 residues of the CDR3 end, and the germline J gene fills in the rest. The rearrangement uses TRBV7-2 and TRBJ2-3; D not certain. This CDR3 has 13 amino acids. Germline V gives CDR1 SGHTA, CDR2 FQGNSA. V shed 0 bases and J shed 5 bases, with 6 bases lying between them. The covered CDR3 bases are TGTGCCAGCAGCTTAGCGTTTATAGATACG. Residues: CASSLAFIDT. The CDR3 as a whole reads CASSLAFIDTQYF. Based on the CDR3 plus reference TRBV7-2 and TRBJ2-3, the full variable domain is GAGVSQSPSNKVTEKGKDVELRCDPISGHTALYWYRQSLGQGLEFLIYFQGNSAPDKSGLPSDRFSAERTGGSVSTLTIQRTQQEDSAVYLCASSLAFIDTQYFGPGTRLTVL.

A note on this clone: The CDR3 end lies 3 residues beyond the end of the read and is filled in from the germline J gene. The rearrangement uses TRBV19 and TRBJ2-7; D gene ambiguous. V lost 7 bases to trimming and J lost 6 bases, with 13 bases between them. CDR1 and CDR2 from the germline V gene are LNHDA and SQIVND (reference sequence). The CDR3 consists of 12 residues. The CDR3 here is CASTAPGREQYF. The part of the CDR3 DNA that was read is TGTGCCAGTACCGCGCCCGGTCGCGAG.

As for this clone: The CDR3 end falls 3 residues outside the read, so it is completed with the germline J gene. The gene calls are TRBV6-1 and TRBJ1-1; no firm D call. With 4 bases removed from V and 7 bases from J, the gap between germline ends came to 4 bases. This CDR3 has 10 amino acids. From germline, CDR1 is MNHNS and CDR2 SASEGT. CDR3 residues: CASSALEAFF. The part of the CDR3 DNA that was read is TGTGCCAGCAGTGCCCTTGAA.

As regards this clone: The read finishes 3 residues shy of the CDR3 end, and the germline J gene is used to complete it. V gene TRBV7-8 combines with J gene TRBJ2-7, with D possibly matching TRBD2 (5 bases). V lost 3 bases, J lost 3 bases, and 15 bases lay in between. The CDR3 is made up of 15 amino acids. Germline CDR1 SGHVS, CDR2 FQNEAQ. The part of the CDR3 DNA that was read is TGTGCCAGCAGCTTCTGGCTAGCTGGCGACTACGAG. As protein: CASSFWLAGDYE. The full CDR3 protein reads CASSFWLAGDYEQYF.

As regards this clone: Read coverage stops 3 residues before the CDR3 terminus; the germline J gene supplies the remainder. The J gene is TRBJ1-6, the V gene TRBV7-3; 9 bases line up with TRBD1. The CDR3 totals 14 residues. From germline, CDR1 is SGHTA and CDR2 FQGTGA. Unmatched junction bases numbered 4, after V lost 4 bases and J lost 9 bases. CDR3 region: CASSYRGPGSPLHF. The part of the CDR3 DNA that was read is TGTGCCAGCAGCTACAGGGGGCCGGGTTCACCC.

To note about this clone: The DNA ends 3 residues before the CDR3 does, and the rest of the CDR3 is filled in from the germline J gene. The chain combines TRBV5-1 with TRBJ2-1, with 8 bases that match TRBD2. The CDR3 is 16 amino acids. J lost 6 bases, V lost 4 bases, and 12 bases had no gene match. Germline V gene sequence: CDR1 SGHRS, CDR2 YFSETQ. Incomplete CDR3 DNA: TGCGCCAGCAGCGTTTCTGGACTAGCCGCTATCAATGAG. This encodes CASSVSGLAAINE. The full CDR3 sequence reads CASSVSGLAAINEQFF. The whole variable domain, filled in from reference TRBV5-1 and TRBJ2-1, reads KAGVTQTPRYLIKTRGQQVTLSCSPISGHRSVSWYQQTPGQGLQFLFEYFSETQRNKGNFPGRFSGRQFSNSRSEMNVSTLELGDSALYLCASSVSGLAAINEQFFGPGTRLTVL.

About this clone itself: The CDR3 end falls 3 residues outside the read, so it is completed with the germline J gene. This chain links TRBV5-1 with TRBJ1-5; D is ambiguous. The CDR3 is 16 residues long. Germline V gives CDR1 SGHRS, CDR2 YFSETQ. The V end lost 2 bases, the J end lost 1 base, and 13 bases lay between the germline ends. This chain's CDR3 is CASSLTTPSSNQPQHF. The covered CDR3 bases are TGCGCCAGCAGCTTAACGACACCCTCAAGCAATCAGCCC. Looking up the rest from reference TRBV5-1 and TRBJ1-5 gives the full variable domain: KAGVTQTPRYLIKTRGQQVTLSCSPISGHRSVSWYQQTPGQGLQFLFEYFSETQRNKGNFPGRFSGRQFSNSRSEMNVSTLELGDSALYLCASSLTTPSSNQPQHFGDGTRLSIL.

With regard to this clone: From the germline J gene comes the end of the CDR3, since the read stops 3 residues before it. The chain uses TRBV5-6 and TRBJ1-2; D call uncertain. The CDR3 extends over 12 amino acids. CDR1 and CDR2 (germline): SGHDT, YYEEEE. This chain's CDR3 is CASSLNRVSYTF. Incomplete CDR3 DNA: TGTGCCAGCAGCTTGAACAGAGTGAGC. The whole variable domain, remainder taken from reference TRBV5-6 and TRBJ1-2, is DAGVTQSPTHLIKTRGQQVTLRCSPKSGHDTVSWYQQALGQGPQFIFQYYEEEERQRGNFPDRFSGHQFPNYSSELNVNALLLGDSALYLCASSLNRVSYTFGSGTRLTVV.

Details on this clone: The read ends 3 residues shy of where the CDR3 ends; the end is completed using the germline J gene. This chain uses TRBV10-2 with TRBJ1-1; no clear D gene. Germline V gene data show CDR1 as WSHSY and CDR2 as SAAADI. Trimming left V 3 bases short and J 4 bases short, with 15 bases between. CDR3 length equals 15 residues. The DNA read from the CDR3 is TGCGCCAGCAGTGAAAGCGGTAGGAGAGGCACTGAA. This sequence encodes CASSESGRRGTE. The whole CDR3 sequence reads CASSESGRRGTEAFF.

Note on this clone: Read data end 3 residues before the CDR3 end; the end is taken from the germline J gene. The V gene is TRBV20-1, the J gene TRBJ2-1; the D is unclear. V was trimmed by 0 bases and J by 5 bases, leaving 14 bases between them. This CDR3 spans 15 amino acids. Per the germline V gene, CDR1 is DFQATT and CDR2 is SNEGSKA (reference sequence). The CDR3 sequence: CSARDLRKLDNEQFF. Partial CDR3 DNA: TGCAGTGCTAGAGATCTTAGGAAGCTAGACAATGAG.

Details on this clone: The read terminates 3 residues ahead of where the CDR3 ends, so the germline J gene completes it. The V and J genes are TRBV20-1 and TRBJ1-2; D not resolved. Germline lookup yields CDR1 DFQATT and CDR2 SNEGSKA (reference sequence). The germline V and J ends were trimmed by 7 bases and 4 bases, with 13 bases remaining between them. The CDR3 has 12 residues. The CDR3 loop reads CSGLLTPYGYTF. The sequenced part of the CDR3 DNA is TGCAGTGGCCTACTTACGCCCTATGGC.

Turning to this clone: The read ends 3 residues shy of where the CDR3 ends; the end is completed using the germline J gene. The same CDR3 also results from other DNA sequences found in this sample. The chain employs TRBV7-2 and TRBJ1-3; 9 bases are shared with TRBD1. Germline V CDR1 and CDR2: SGHTA, FQGNSA. The trim removed 4 bases at V and 3 bases at J, leaving 4 bases unmatched. This CDR3 comprises 15 residues. CDR3 bases read: TGTGCCAGCAGCTCCTGGGACAGGGTTGGAAACACC. Its protein is CASSSWDRVGNT. In full, the CDR3 reads CASSSWDRVGNTIYF.